A single sample gave rise to the 12 T cell receptor beta chains below, sequenced in a study. TCRdb reanalysed the RT-PCR reads using MiXCR and keeps one entry per CDR3 protein. The table records around 700,000 distinct CDR3 sequences, about 14% of them present only once. Material: memory CD4+ T cells from blood. Receptors originate from a female donor in good health, serving as a healthy control.

This clonotype was counted ten times or more. The chain recombines TRBV20-1 with TRBJ2-3, with 7 positions matching TRBD1. CDR1 DFQATT and CDR2 SNEGSKA come from the germline V gene (reference sequence). With V trimmed by 1 base and J by 4 bases, 8 bases remained unmatched. There are 15 residues in the CDR3. The CDR3 DNA reads as TGCAGTGCTAGAGGAAGGACAGGTGGCGCAGATACGCAGTATTTT. Its protein product is CSARGRTGGADTQYF.

This clonotype turned up a few times. The chain has TRBV20-1 and TRBJ2-2; D is unresolved. CDR1 and CDR2 from the germline V gene are DFQATT and SNEGSKA (reference sequence). The germline V and J ends were trimmed by 1 base and 6 bases, with 18 bases remaining between them. The CDR3 is made up of 16 amino acids. The CDR3 region is CSARVPNGDVAGELFF. The CDR3 DNA reads as TGCAGTGCTAGAGTCCCGAATGGAGACGTTGCCGGGGAGCTGTTTTTT.

The V gene is TRBV4-3, the J gene TRBJ2-7; 11 bases agree with TRBD2. The J segment lost 2 bases and the V segment lost 3 bases, leaving 12 bases of the junction unmatched. Per germline, CDR1 LGHNA and CDR2 YSLEER. This CDR3 region has 18 residues. In DNA, the CDR3 is TGCGCCAGCAGCCAGCGACTAGCGGGACTCTCCGGGCCCTACGAGCAGTACTTC. It encodes CASSQRLAGLSGPYEQYF.

V is TRBV24-1 and J is TRBJ1-2, with 7 bases lining up with TRBD1. CDR1 and CDR2 from the germline V gene are KGHDR and SFDVKD. V trimming: 4 bases; J trimming: 2 bases; junction bases outside the gene matches: 0. The CDR3 covers 13 residues. CDR3 amino acids: CATSDRGNYGYTF. The CDR3 nucleotides read TGTGCCACCAGTGACAGGGGGAACTATGGCTACACCTTC.

This clonotype occurred a few times. V usage is TRBV7-2 and J usage is TRBJ1-1, with D tentatively TRBD1 (5 bases). The germline V and J ends were trimmed by 6 bases and 3 bases, with 14 bases remaining between them. This CDR3 contains 14 residues. The germline CDR1 and CDR2 sequences are SGHTA and FQGNSA. CDR3 region: CASSLPQTDTEAFF. CDR3 in DNA: TGTGCCAGCAGTTTACCCCAGACAGACACTGAAGCTTTCTTT.

The chain uses TRBV28 and TRBJ1-5, with TRBD1 as a possible D gene (5 bases). This CDR3 comprises 16 residues. CDR1 is MDHEN, CDR2 SYDVKM, per germline. Trimming shortened V by 6 bases and J by 4 bases, and 19 bases separated the two germline ends. The CDR3 sequence: CASSSRRGGGNQPQHF. The CDR3 DNA follows: TGTGCCAGCAGCTCTAGACGGGGCGGAGGGAATCAGCCCCAGCATTTT. Full variable domain (missing parts from reference TRBV28 and TRBJ1-5): DVKVTQSSRYLVKRTGEKVFLECVQDMDHENMFWYRQDPGLGLRLIYFSYDVKMKEKGDIPEGYSVSREKKERFSLILESASTNQTSMYLCASSSRRGGGNQPQHFGDGTRLSIL.

The chain recombines TRBV12-3 or TRBV12-4 with TRBJ1-1; D is undetermined. The CDR3 is 14 amino acids. Trimming removed 5 bases at V and 2 bases at J, with 12 bases between. The DNA of the CDR3 is TGTGCCAGCAGTCCCCCCAACAGAAACACTGAAGCTTTCTTT. It yields the protein CASSPPNRNTEAFF.

The chain uses TRBV7-2 and TRBJ2-1; no definite D call. The CDR3 loop spans 15 amino acids. The germline V gene has CDR1 SGHTA and CDR2 FQGNSA. Trimming cost V 8 bases and J 2 bases, with 16 bases left between them. CDR3 DNA sequence: TGTGCCAGCGGCTCGCAGAGGAGCACCTACAATGAGCAGTTCTTC. Translated: CASGSQRSTYNEQFF. Full variable domain (outside the CDR3, taken from reference TRBV7-2 and TRBJ2-1): GAGVSQSPSNKVTEKGKDVELRCDPISGHTALYWYRQSLGQGLEFLIYFQGNSAPDKSGLPSDRFSAERTGGSVSTLTIQRTQQEDSAVYLCASGSQRSTYNEQFFGPGTRLTVL.

This clonotype was seen a handful of times. CDR3 in DNA: TGTGCCAGCAGCTTACGGGTTTGGGGAGGGCAGTTCTTC. It encodes CASSLRVWGGQFF. V and J are TRBV7-2 and TRBJ2-1; TRBD2 is a possible D gene (6 bases). The germline V gene encodes CDR1 SGHTA and CDR2 FQGNSA. CDR3 length: 13 residues. The V end lost 2 bases, the J end lost 12 bases, and 14 bases lay between the germline ends.

This clonotype was found once. A much larger clone lies a single base off, so this may be a read error. The chain employs TRBV3-1 and TRBJ2-2; 8 nucleotides match TRBD1. Trimming at V came to 1 base and at J to 6 bases, leaving 1 base not matched to a gene. The V gene's germline CDR1 is LGHDT and CDR2 YNNKEL (reference sequence). CDR3 length: 14 residues. CDR3 region: CASSQADRAGELFF. The CDR3 DNA is TGTGCCAGCAGCCAAGCGGACAGGGCCGGGGAGCTGTTTTTT.

In its sample, this clonotype was seen many times. The chain uses TRBV29-1 and TRBJ1-4; D may be TRBD1 (5 bases). Germline V gene data show CDR1 as SQVTM and CDR2 as ANQGSEA. V was cut by 5 bases and J by 8 bases, with 12 bases left in between. This CDR3 has 12 amino acids. CDR3 sequence reads: CSVITGDEKLFF. The CDR3 region has the DNA TGCAGCGTTATCACTGGGGACGAAAAACTGTTTTTT.

The J gene is TRBJ2-1, the V gene TRBV20-1; 7 bases fit TRBD2. Germline V gene lookup returns CDR1 DFQATT and CDR2 SNEGSKA (reference sequence). The CDR3 is 15 amino acids. V shed 3 bases, J shed 0 bases, and the junction held 5 bases outside the gene matches. This CDR3 is CSASVGGSSYNEQFF. The CDR3 coding sequence is TGCAGTGCTAGCGTCGGCGGGAGCTCCTACAATGAGCAGTTCTTC.